Below are 6 T cell receptor beta chains sequenced from a single sample in a study of vaccination and CD4 T cells after COVID-19. No antigen is known for these receptors. An Oncomine TCR Beta short-read assay was used to sequence the DNA from cultured CD4+ T cells. TCRdb re-analysed the PCR reads in MiXCR, keeping a single row per CDR3 protein. The sample contains about 9,100 distinct CDR3 sequences, approximately 61% of which appear only once. Sample treatment: roughly 11-day PBMC culture with coronavirus spike peptide pools or control peptides (ViraFEST assay). The source was cultured CD4+ T cells from blood, collected after SARS-CoV-2 vaccination. These receptors were collected from a human donor with COVID-19.

The chain is built from TRBV20-1 and TRBJ1-2; D perhaps matches TRBD1 (5 bases). Germline V CDR1 and CDR2: DFQATT, SNEGSKA (reference sequence). The CDR3 is 13 amino acids. The CDR3 DNA follows: TGCAGCGGCCTTGGTTGGGGGGACTATGGCTACACCTTC. This gives the protein CSGLGWGDYGYTF.

Worth noting for this clonotype: One end of the junction fails to match germline, which may point to a read error. The rearrangement joins TRBV20-1 to TRBJ1-5, with D uncertain. Germline-derived CDR1 and CDR2 are DFQATT and SNEGSKA (reference sequence). The CDR3 has 13 amino acids. CDR3: CSAGDRENQPQHF. DNA of the CDR3: TGCAGTGCTGGAGATCGGGAGAATCAGCCCCAGCATTTT.

The chain carries TRBV10-3 and TRBJ2-5, with D possibly TRBD1 on 5 matching bases. Germline V gene lookup returns CDR1 ENHRY and CDR2 SYGVKD. V was trimmed by 5 bases and J by 1 base, leaving 11 bases between them. The CDR3 has 14 residues. For the CDR3, the DNA is TGTGCCATCAGTCTCGGCCAGGGCCAAGAGACCCAGTACTTC. It is translated as CAISLGQGQETQYF.

The chain carries TRBV27 and TRBJ1-1; the match to TRBD1 covers 7 bases. The CDR3 extends over 16 amino acids. In germline, CDR1 is MNHEY, CDR2 SMNVEV (reference sequence). J gave up 3 bases and V 2 bases, and 9 bases lay outside the gene matches. CDR3 amino acids: CASSLLSTGWHTEAFF. CDR3 bases: TGTGCCAGCAGTTTACTGTCGACAGGGTGGCACACTGAAGCTTTCTTT.

This clonotype was observed a handful of times. The V and J genes are TRBV7-9 and TRBJ2-7; D is undetermined. Germline CDR1 reads SEHNR; CDR2 reads FQNEAQ (reference sequence). This CDR3 contains 12 residues. V shed 2 bases and J shed 3 bases, with 5 bases lying between them. The CDR3 region has the DNA TGTGCCAGCAGCTTACAGAACTACGAGCAGTACTTC. This translates into CASSLQNYEQYF. Full variable domain (remainder filled in from reference TRBV7-9 and TRBJ2-7): DTGVSQNPRHKITKRGQNVTFRCDPISEHNRLYWYRQTLGQGPEFLTYFQNEAQLEKSRLLSDRFSAERPKGSFSTLEIQRTEQGDSAMYLCASSLQNYEQYFGPGTRLTVT.

The rearrangement joins TRBV19 to TRBJ2-1; D is unresolved. This CDR3 comprises 13 residues. The germline gives CDR1 LNHDA, CDR2 SQIVND (reference sequence). Trimming stripped 4 bases from V and 2 bases from J, with 6 bases between. Here the CDR3 reads CASSTRAYNEQFF. Here the CDR3 DNA reads TGTGCCAGTAGTACTCGAGCCTACAATGAGCAGTTCTTC.